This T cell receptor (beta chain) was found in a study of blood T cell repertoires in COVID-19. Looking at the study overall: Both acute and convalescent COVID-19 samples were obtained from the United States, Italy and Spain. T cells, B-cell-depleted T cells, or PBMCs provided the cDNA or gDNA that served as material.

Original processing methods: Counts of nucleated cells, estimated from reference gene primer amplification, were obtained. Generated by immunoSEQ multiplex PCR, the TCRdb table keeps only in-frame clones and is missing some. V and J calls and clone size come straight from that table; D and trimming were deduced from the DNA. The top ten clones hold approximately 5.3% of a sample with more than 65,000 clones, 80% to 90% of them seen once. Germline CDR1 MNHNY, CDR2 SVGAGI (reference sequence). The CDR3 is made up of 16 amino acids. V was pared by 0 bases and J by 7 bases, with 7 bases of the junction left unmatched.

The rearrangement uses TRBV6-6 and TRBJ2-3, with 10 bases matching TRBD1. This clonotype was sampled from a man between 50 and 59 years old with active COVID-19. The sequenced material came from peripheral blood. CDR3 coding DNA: TGTGCCAGCAGTTACTCGGGACAGGGGATGACGAATACGCAGTATTTT. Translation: CASSYSGQGMTNTQYF.